The 10 T cell receptor beta chains listed next were all sequenced from one sample in a study of T-cell reconstitution after alpha-beta-depleted transplantation in children. Unique molecular identifiers were incorporated when the TCRbeta library was constructed. TCRdb re-called the PCR reads with MiXCR, one entry per CDR3 protein. Here the sample spans some 200,000 distinct CDR3 sequences, around 6.8% being singletons. The source was PBMCs from the stem cell graft donor, collected from the stem cell graft. The receptors stem from a human donor who donated a stem cell graft to a child with Wiskott-Aldrich syndrome.

This rearrangement joins TRBV20-1 to TRBJ1-5; D is uncertain. Germline assignment: CDR1 DFQATT and CDR2 SNEGSKA (reference sequence). V lost 5 bases and J 4 bases, leaving 21 bases between the germline ends. The CDR3 is made up of 16 amino acids. CDR3 DNA sequence: TGCAGTGCTTCTACCCCCCTAGGACGTGGGAATCAGCCCCAGCATTTT. This sequence encodes CSASTPLGRGNQPQHF.

This clonotype was picked up many times. The genes are TRBV6-2 or TRBV6-3 and TRBJ2-1; possible D gene TRBD1, 6 bases. V lost 4 bases and J lost 6, with 16 bases in between. The germline V gene encodes CDR1 MNHEY and CDR2 SVGEGT. CDR3 length: 15 residues. The CDR3 sequence: CASSSAGTRANEQFF. CDR3 DNA sequence: TGTGCCAGCAGTTCTGCAGGGACAAGGGCCAATGAGCAGTTCTTC.

There are many counts of this clonotype. V usage is TRBV12-3 or TRBV12-4 and J usage is TRBJ2-5; no reliable D call. V lost 6 bases to trimming and J lost 2 bases, with 7 bases between them. The CDR3 has 12 amino acids. The chain's CDR3 is CASSPYQETQYF. CDR3 coding DNA: TGTGCCAGCAGCCCATATCAAGAGACCCAGTACTTC.

The gene calls are TRBV5-6 and TRBJ1-1, with unresolved D. Between the trimmed V and J ends, which lost 4 bases and 1 base, there was a span of 11 bases. From germline, CDR1 is SGHDT and CDR2 YYEEEE. The CDR3 totals 14 residues. This chain's CDR3 is CASSLPAGNTEAFF. As DNA, the CDR3 is TGTGCCAGCAGCCTCCCCGCAGGGAACACTGAAGCTTTCTTT.

In this sample, this clonotype turned up many times. V usage is TRBV6-5 and J usage is TRBJ1-2; 7 nucleotides line up with TRBD1. The length of the CDR3 is 15 residues. The V gene's germline CDR1 is MNHEY and CDR2 SVGAGI. V trimming: 7 bases; J trimming: 2 bases; junction bases outside the gene matches: 10. The CDR3 DNA follows: TGTGCCAGCAATAGGGACAGATTCTACAACTATGGCTACACCTTC. Its translation: CASNRDRFYNYGYTF.

This clonotype was found many times. This chain connects TRBV12-3 or TRBV12-4 to TRBJ2-1, with 9 bases identical to TRBD2. CDR3 length: 14 amino acids. The J segment lost 7 bases and the V segment lost 5 bases, leaving 6 bases of the junction unmatched. For the CDR3, the DNA is TGTGCCAGCAGTCCTGGACTAGCGAGGAATGAGCAGTTCTTC. Amino acid sequence: CASSPGLARNEQFF.

This clonotype was picked up many times. CDR3 loop: CASSYPYNEQFF. As DNA, the CDR3 is TGTGCCAGCAGTTACCCTTACAATGAGCAGTTCTTC. This rearrangement joins TRBV6-2 or TRBV6-3 to TRBJ2-1; D is uncertain. From germline, CDR1 is MNHEY and CDR2 SVGEGT. V was cut by 2 bases and J by 4 bases, with 3 bases left in between. The CDR3 covers 12 residues.

This clonotype has ten or more counts. This chain uses TRBV20-1 with TRBJ2-7; unclear D gene. In germline, CDR1 is DFQATT, CDR2 SNEGSKA (reference sequence). Trimming removed 5 bases from V and 10 bases from J, with 9 bases in between. The CDR3 contains 9 residues. The CDR3 spells CSAGRPQYF. CDR3 nucleotide sequence: TGCAGTGCTGGCCGTCCTCAGTACTTC.

In its sample, this clonotype was seen many times. This chain connects TRBV5-1 to TRBJ2-1; TRBD1 matches at 7 bases. There are 15 residues in the CDR3. The trim removed 1 base at V and 4 bases at J, leaving 5 bases unmatched. Germline CDR1 and CDR2: SGHRS and YFSETQ. The CDR3 sequence is CASSLMTGFYNEQFF. CDR3 nucleotide sequence: TGCGCCAGCAGCTTGATGACAGGGTTTTACAATGAGCAGTTCTTC.

Ten or more counts support this clonotype. This chain links TRBV24-1 with TRBJ2-1; 7 bases line up with TRBD1. This CDR3 is 15 amino acids long. Germline values: CDR1 KGHDR, CDR2 SFDVKD. Trimming at V came to 3 bases and at J to 4 bases, leaving 5 bases not matched to a gene. The DNA for the CDR3 is TGTGCCACCAGTGATCCGGGACAGAGTTACAATGAGCAGTTCTTC. Its protein product is CATSDPGQSYNEQFF.